This T cell receptor (beta chain) was found in a study of blood T cells in healthy people across ages. Roughly 9 milliliters of peripheral blood were drawn from each donor. A note on this clonotype: Its target is not known.

PCR was performed a second time for about 7 to 12 cycles using a sample-barcoded 5' primer and a J-beta primer mix. Every sample produced at least 2.5 million CDR3-containing paired-end reads. MiXCR, applied by TCRdb to the 5' RACE reads, yields one record per CDR3 protein. Here the sample spans roughly 2 million distinct CDR3 sequences, 49% being singletons. The CDR3 has 15 amino acids. Looked up from germline, CDR1 is LGHNA and CDR2 is YNFKEQ. Deletions cut 1 base from V and 11 bases from J, with 20 bases between. Findings of the study overall: Unsorted PBMC material precluded a definitive naive versus antigen-experienced comparison.

The TCR comes from a woman between 35 and 50 years old in good health. Sequenced sample: blood. V and J are TRBV4-2 and TRBJ2-5; D is uncertain. CDR3 sequence (DNA): TGTGCCAGCAGCCAAGGACGTACCGAGAACAATGAGCAGTACTTC. Its translation: CASSQGRTENNEQYF.